This T cell receptor (beta chain) stems from a study of CD8+ T cells in alopecia areata. Study-wide background: For the treated group, dosing was oral tofacitinib at 5 to 10 mg twice daily. Tofacitinib therapy took 6 to 18 months; 6 months off drug came after.

Sequencing templates came from extracted RNA that was reverse transcribed into cDNA. TCRdb keeps only in-frame clones here, not all; method: immunoSEQ multiplex PCR. This sample has 150,000 to 200,000 clones, with about three fifths found just once. Overall study findings and caveats: Mice showed clearer TCR sharing than patients did, a gap that was possibly HLA-related. Scalp clonality and expanded CD8+ clones among the top 100 fell significantly with tofacitinib.

Points on this clone: Antigen specificity is unknown.

Indicated treatment: oral pan-JAK inhibitor, 5-10 mg twice daily. The CDR3 spans 14 residues. The V end was cut by 1 base, the J end by 4 bases, with 12 bases between. CDR1 is SGHRS and CDR2 is YFSETQ in the germline V gene. Source: CD8+ T cells sorted from blood, taken at week 24, from a patient treated with tofacitinib. This chain links TRBV5-1 with TRBJ2-7, with D tentatively TRBD2 (5 bases). This TCR derives from a human donor with alopecia areata. This chain's CDR3 is CASSLTSSGYEQYF. CDR3 sequence (DNA): TGCGCCAGCAGCTTGACTAGTTCTGGGTACGAGCAGTACTTC.